This T cell receptor (beta chain) was sequenced in a study of T cell responses to AZD1222 COVID-19 vaccine. Findings of the study overall: Spike-specific TCR breadth rose after two AZD1222 doses, and depth rose as well. The study identified only five to seven AZD1222 recipients as seropositive at baseline. Females made up more of the donors, who were largely white British, and clonal diversity may have come out too low. Repertoire sampling happened only post peak T cell response.

On this clone: No antigen is known for it.

This CDR3 comprises 14 residues. V was trimmed by 5 bases and J by 4 bases, leaving 12 bases between them. The V gene's germline CDR1 is SGHRS and CDR2 YFSETQ. The repertoire was sequenced with immunoSEQ multiplex PCR; TCRdb's copy has only in-frame clones and lacks some. The top ten clones hold around 7% of a sample with approximately 50,000 clones, around 80% of them seen once. This chain links TRBV5-1 with TRBJ2-2; D may be TRBD1 (6 bases). The clonotype was recovered from an adult in good health. The sequenced sample was peripheral blood, obtained on day 0 of AZD1222 vaccination. The CDR3 DNA is TGCGCCAGCAGTCTACAGGGTGCCACCGGGGAGCTGTTTTTT. Its protein is CASSLQGATGELFF.